The 29 T cell receptor beta chains below come from one sample, sequenced in a study of neurological immune-mediated disorders. Each CDR3 protein is one row after TCRdb ran MiXCR on the 5' RACE reads. This table holds about 78,000 distinct CDR3 sequences, 4.5% to 6.5% found once. The specimen sequenced was PBMCs. Every receptor here comes from a woman aged 25 to 39 with multiple sclerosis.

This clonotype was seen at least ten times. This sequence joins TRBV15 and TRBJ2-5; D is perhaps TRBD1 (8 bases). V was cut by 9 bases and J by 3 bases, with 20 bases left in between. CDR3 length: 15 residues. Per the germline V gene, CDR1 is LNHNV and CDR2 is YYDKDF (reference sequence). In nucleotides, the CDR3 is TGTGCCACTGCAGCGGGACAGGCCCCAAAAGAGACCCAGTACTTC. It encodes CATAAGQAPKETQYF.

This clonotype was recorded many times. The genes are TRBV5-5 and TRBJ1-5; the D gene is possibly TRBD1 (6 bases). V lost 2 bases and J lost 4, with 7 bases in between. Germline-derived CDR1 and CDR2 are SGHKS and YYEKEE (reference sequence). The CDR3 has 13 residues. The CDR3 region has the DNA TGTGCCAGCAGCTTTAGGGGGAATCAGCCCCAGCATTTT. Translating gives CASSFRGNQPQHF.

In this sample, this clonotype turned up many times. The chain recombines TRBV10-1 with TRBJ2-3; D call uncertain. The V gene's germline CDR1 is WNHNN and CDR2 SYGVQD (reference sequence). This CDR3 has 14 residues. The V and J ends lost 4 bases and 2 bases respectively, with 10 bases between them. The CDR3 loop is CASSATIDTDTQYF. The DNA for the CDR3 is TGCGCCAGCAGTGCGACGATCGACACAGATACGCAGTATTTT.

This clonotype was recorded many times. The chain joins TRBV5-1 to TRBJ1-1, with 12 positions matching TRBD1. The CDR3 sequence is 16 residues long. Germline CDR1 is SGHRS and CDR2 is YFSETQ. Trimming at V came to 5 bases and at J to 4 bases, leaving 9 bases not matched to a gene. CDR3 loop: CASSTGTGGLGTEAFF. DNA of the CDR3: TGCGCCAGCAGTACCGGGACAGGGGGCCTGGGCACTGAAGCTTTCTTT.

This clonotype was detected only a few times. V gene TRBV5-1 combines with J gene TRBJ2-3; D may be TRBD2 (7 bases). Trimming stripped 0 bases from V and 3 bases from J, with 11 bases between. The CDR3 loop spans 15 amino acids. Germline CDR1 SGHRS, CDR2 YFSETQ. The CDR3 DNA follows: TGCGCCAGCAGCTTGGATAGGGGGGGAACAGATACGCAGTATTTT. The encoded protein is CASSLDRGGTDTQYF.

This clonotype was counted many times. This chain uses TRBV7-8 with TRBJ2-5; D possibly corresponds to TRBD2 (6 bases). Germline-derived CDR1 and CDR2 are SGHVS and FQNEAQ. V was cut by 5 bases and J by 9 bases, with 10 bases left in between. The CDR3 spans 11 residues. For the CDR3, the DNA is TGTGCCAGCAGCGAAGGCGGGGCCCAGTACTTC. Translation: CASSEGGAQYF.

This clonotype was found a few times. The V gene is TRBV20-1, the J gene TRBJ2-5, with 9 bases matching TRBD2. The CDR3 has 16 residues. Germline V gives CDR1 DFQATT, CDR2 SNEGSKA (reference sequence). V dropped 0 bases and J dropped 4; count of bases not matched to a gene: 9. CDR3 coding DNA: TGCAGTGCTAGAGATTTCAAGCGGGGGGCCGGAGAGACCCAGTACTTC. Residues: CSARDFKRGAGETQYF.

There are many counts of this clonotype. This sequence joins TRBV20-1 and TRBJ2-2; D might be TRBD2 (5 bases). Germline loops: CDR1 DFQATT, CDR2 SNEGSKA (reference sequence). Trimming cost V 3 bases and J 3 bases, with 8 bases left between them. The CDR3 extends over 13 amino acids. CDR3 bases: TGCAGTGCTAGGGACTGGGACACCGGGGAGCTGTTTTTT. Protein: CSARDWDTGELFF.

The V and J genes are TRBV18 and TRBJ2-3; 8 bases align to TRBD2. Germline trimming cut 6 bases from V and 2 bases from J; bases unmatched to any gene: 7. CDR1 is KGHSH and CDR2 is LQKENI in the germline V gene. The CDR3 has 15 residues. CDR3 sequence (DNA): TGTGCCAGCTCGGCCTTAGCGGGACCCACAGATACGCAGTATTTT. Its protein product is CASSALAGPTDTQYF. Using reference TRBV18 and TRBJ2-3 for the parts outside the CDR3, the full variable domain is NAGVMQNPRHLVRRRGQEARLRCSPMKGHSHVYWYRQLPEEGLKFMVYLQKENIIDESGMPKERFSAEFPKEGPSILRIQQVVRGDSAAYFCASSALAGPTDTQYFGPGTRLTVL.

This clonotype was picked up many times. V usage is TRBV28 and J usage is TRBJ1-5; TRBD1 matches 8 bases. CDR3 length equals 14 residues. J was trimmed by 5 bases and V by 4 bases; bases with no gene match: 4. Germline V gene lookup returns CDR1 MDHEN and CDR2 SYDVKM. CDR3 sequence: CASSSGQGHQPQHF. In DNA, the CDR3 is TGTGCCAGCAGTTCAGGACAGGGCCATCAGCCCCAGCATTTT.

This clonotype appeared many times. The chain uses TRBV4-1 and TRBJ2-2, with 7 positions matching TRBD2. The CDR3 totals 15 residues. Germline-derived CDR1 and CDR2 are MGHRA and YSYEKL. V was pared by 4 bases and J by 6 bases, with 8 bases of the junction left unmatched. CDR3 in DNA: TGCGCCAGCAGCCCTCAGGCAGGGAGGGCCGGGGAGCTGTTTTTT. It specifies CASSPQAGRAGELFF.

This clonotype was picked up many times. The chain employs TRBV12-3 or TRBV12-4 and TRBJ1-6; D unresolved. This CDR3 region has 15 residues. V was clipped by 3 bases and J by 8 bases, with 14 bases between them. The CDR3 region is CASSFSGVWYSPLHF. CDR3 DNA sequence: TGTGCCAGCAGTTTTTCCGGCGTTTGGTATTCACCCCTCCACTTT.

This clonotype was detected many times. CDR3 residues: CASSRDISTDTQYF. CDR3 nucleotide sequence: TGCGCCAGCAGCCGGGACATAAGCACAGATACGCAGTATTTT. The gene calls are TRBV5-1 and TRBJ2-3; D may be TRBD1 (6 bases). Germline assignment: CDR1 SGHRS and CDR2 YFSETQ. The CDR3 covers 14 residues. V gave up 4 bases and J gave up 0 bases, with 9 bases separating them.

This clonotype was picked up many times. The chain is built from TRBV5-1 and TRBJ2-1, with TRBD2 as a possible D gene (5 bases). The length of the CDR3 is 18 residues. V dropped 5 bases and J dropped 1 base, with 22 bases sitting between them. Germline V gene data show CDR1 as SGHRS and CDR2 as YFSETQ. CDR3 residues: CASRPEAASIGSYNEQFF. For the CDR3, the DNA is TGCGCCAGCAGACCGGAGGCGGCCTCAATCGGGTCCTACAATGAGCAGTTCTTC.

This clonotype was counted at least ten times. This chain joins TRBV5-6 and TRBJ2-2, with D unresolved. Germline values: CDR1 SGHDT, CDR2 YYEEEE. The V end was cut by 4 bases, the J end by 4 bases, with 8 bases between. The CDR3 spans 13 residues. The CDR3 loop is CASSPLATGELFF. CDR3 nucleotide sequence: TGTGCCAGCAGCCCGCTCGCCACCGGGGAGCTGTTTTTT.

The gene calls are TRBV5-1 and TRBJ2-2; D gene uncertain. Trimming took off 0 bases at V and 4 bases at J, with 13 bases between the two ends. Germline CDR1 and CDR2: SGHRS and YFSETQ. The length of the CDR3 is 16 residues. In DNA form, the CDR3 reads TGCGCCAGCAGCTTGGTCGCACCGACCTTCACCGGGGAGCTGTTTTTT. Its protein is CASSLVAPTFTGELFF.

This clonotype was counted ten times or more. V and J are TRBV5-1 and TRBJ1-3; D call uncertain. The V and J ends lost 4 bases and 2 bases respectively, with 16 bases between them. The CDR3 runs to 16 residues. CDR1 is SGHRS and CDR2 is YFSETQ in the germline V gene. The CDR3, as DNA: TGCGCCAGCAGCAAGGGTTCAGGATCCACTGGAAACACCATATATTTT. Encoded protein: CASSKGSGSTGNTIYF.

This clonotype appeared a single time. A read error may explain this, as a much larger clone is one base away. The V gene is TRBV20-1, the J gene TRBJ1-2, with 7 bases lining up with TRBD1. The CDR3 consists of 13 residues. The V and J ends lost 6 bases and 4 bases, in that order; junction bases with no gene match: 8. Germline V lookup: CDR1 DFQATT, CDR2 SNEGSKA (reference sequence). The DNA for the CDR3 is TGCAGTGCCGAACAGGGGCCGGGCTATGGCTACACCTTC. Its protein is CSAEQGPGYGYTF.

This clonotype has at least ten counts. V and J are TRBV20-1 and TRBJ2-7; D possibly uses TRBD1 or TRBD2 (5 bases each). This CDR3 spans 16 amino acids. V was pared by 0 bases and J by 1 base, with 16 bases between. Germline CDR1 and CDR2: DFQATT and SNEGSKA (reference sequence). CDR3 sequence reads: CSARDVRGLTSYEQYF. The CDR3 DNA reads TGCAGTGCTAGAGATGTTCGGGGCTTAACTTCCTACGAGCAGTACTTC.

This clonotype was seen at least ten times. V gene TRBV5-1 combines with J gene TRBJ1-3; possibly TRBD1 for D (5 bases). V lost 4 bases and J lost 0, with 14 bases in between. Germline-derived CDR1 and CDR2 are SGHRS and YFSETQ. The CDR3 runs to 16 residues. CDR3 coding DNA: TGCGCCAGCAGCCTAGCCGGGGGACCCTCTGGAAACACCATATATTTT. Amino acid sequence: CASSLAGGPSGNTIYF.

As concerns this clonotype: This could be a read error, since a much larger clone is one nucleotide away. The chain carries TRBV12-3 or TRBV12-4 and TRBJ1-4; 7 bases match TRBD1. The CDR3 consists of 11 residues. In DNA, the CDR3 is TGTGACAGCAGTACTGGACAGGCGCTGTTTTTT. It translates to CDSSTGQALFF.

This clonotype was counted once. The rearrangement joins TRBV5-1 to TRBJ2-1, with a possible D match to TRBD2 (6 bases). The CDR3 runs to 14 residues. Trimming removed 6 bases from V and 7 bases from J, with 17 bases in between. Germline CDR1 reads SGHRS; CDR2 reads YFSETQ. CDR3 bases: TGCGCCAGCACCTTCGGAGGAGGGAGAAATGAGCAGTTCTTC. It yields the protein CASTFGGGRNEQFF.

This clonotype was counted at least ten times. The chain joins TRBV5-1 to TRBJ1-1, with unresolved D. Per the germline V gene, CDR1 is SGHRS and CDR2 is YFSETQ. The V end was cut by 3 bases, the J end by 1 base, with 10 bases between. The CDR3 totals 14 residues. This CDR3 is CASSSQASNTEAFF. The DNA for the CDR3 is TGCGCCAGCAGCTCTCAGGCTTCGAACACTGAAGCTTTCTTT.

Worth noting for this clonotype: A much larger clone differs from this one at a single base, so this may be a read error. The rearrangement links TRBV15 to TRBJ2-3; 10 bases match TRBD2. The V gene end was trimmed by 5 bases and the J gene end by 1 base; junction bases not matched to a gene: 3. Looked up from germline, CDR1 is LNHNV and CDR2 is YYDKDF (reference sequence). CDR3 length: 15 residues. CDR3 sequence: CATSQGLAGTDTQYF. CDR3 nucleotides: TGTGCCACCAGCCAAGGACTAGCGGGCACAGATACGCAGTATTTT. Full variable domain (missing parts from reference TRBV15 and TRBJ2-3): DAMVIQNPRYQVTQFGKPVTLSCSQTLNHNVMYWYQQKSSQAPKLLFHYYDKDFNNEADTPDNFQSRRPNTSFCFLDIRSPGLGDTAMYLCATSQGLAGTDTQYFGPGTRLTVL.

This clonotype was picked up many times. This chain links TRBV5-1 with TRBJ2-3; D is possibly TRBD2 (5 bases). Trimming removed 0 bases from V and 2 bases from J, with 13 bases in between. CDR1 is SGHRS and CDR2 is YFSETQ in the germline V gene. This CDR3 is 16 amino acids long. CDR3 sequence: CASSLELGDFTDTQYF. The CDR3, as DNA: TGCGCCAGCAGCTTGGAGTTGGGAGACTTCACAGATACGCAGTATTTT. Supplemented by reference TRBV5-1 and TRBJ2-3, the full variable domain reads KAGVTQTPRYLIKTRGQQVTLSCSPISGHRSVSWYQQTPGQGLQFLFEYFSETQRNKGNFPGRFSGRQFSNSRSEMNVSTLELGDSALYLCASSLELGDFTDTQYFGPGTRLTVL.

This clonotype was counted between two and nine times. V and J are TRBV24-1 and TRBJ2-5; D uncertain. The germline CDR1 and CDR2 sequences are KGHDR and SFDVKD. The length of the CDR3 is 14 residues. Trimming stripped 3 bases from V and 2 bases from J, with 9 bases between. Written as DNA, the CDR3 is TGTGCCACCAGTGATCAGCAGGCGCAAGAGACCCAGTACTTC. Its translation: CATSDQQAQETQYF.

This clonotype was seen at least ten times. J is TRBJ2-3 and V is TRBV5-1, with 9 nucleotides matching TRBD2. The CDR3 runs to 19 residues. The V and J ends lost 4 bases and 1 base, in that order; junction bases with no gene match: 16. Germline loops: CDR1 SGHRS, CDR2 YFSETQ. This CDR3 is CASSENTPLAGFRTDTQYF. CDR3 nucleotide sequence: TGCGCCAGCAGCGAGAACACTCCTCTAGCGGGATTCCGCACAGATACGCAGTATTTT.

This clonotype was seen many times. The rearrangement links TRBV6-2 or TRBV6-3 to TRBJ2-7, with 9 bases identical to TRBD1. Germline V gene sequence: CDR1 MNHEY, CDR2 SVGEGT. V shed 5 bases and J 6 bases; nucleotides not matched to a gene: 2. This CDR3 has 12 amino acids. The CDR3 DNA follows: TGTGCCAGCAGTCACAGGGGGCCCGAGCAGTACTTC. Its translation is CASSHRGPEQYF.

This clonotype came up many times. J is TRBJ2-1 and V is TRBV7-2; D is ambiguous. V lost 6 bases, J lost 4 bases, and 16 bases lay in between. Germline CDR1 and CDR2: SGHTA and FQGNSA. This CDR3 spans 15 amino acids. CDR3 coding DNA: TGTGCCAGCAGTTCGAATGTCGTGGTTTACAATGAGCAGTTCTTC. Protein sequence: CASSSNVVVYNEQFF.